This TCR beta chain was captured by sequencing in a study of cytomegalovirus exposure and HLA in healthy donors. Study-level results: Most of the TCR beta V segments (in an earlier analysis) were productive either about 87% or about 30% of the time.

With respect to this clone: Its antigen is not identified.

Losses at the gene ends were 2 bases for V and 1 base for J; bases not matched to a gene: 1. Per germline, CDR1 SGDLS and CDR2 YYNGEE. The CDR3 totals 16 residues. The PCR had 60 Vbeta and 13 Jbeta primers. Generated by immunoSEQ multiplex PCR, the TCRdb table keeps only in-frame clones and is missing some. The profile shows approximately 98,000 clones, 74% of them singletons. This TCR derives from a male donor in good health and CMV-seronegative. The sequenced sample was PBMCs. The chain is built from TRBV9 and TRBJ2-2; 11 bases line up with TRBD2. The CDR3 bases are TGTGCCAGCAGCGTTCTAGCGGGAGGGAACACCGGGGAGCTGTTTTTT. Its protein is CASSVLAGGNTGELFF.